A single sample is the source of the 20 T cell receptor beta chains below, sequenced in a study of regulatory T cells in long-lasting Graves disease. With iRepertoire HTBI primers and Arm-PCR of CDR3 regions, TCR beta libraries were built. Using its own MiXCR run on the multiplex PCR reads, TCRdb lists one record per CDR3 protein. The data show 300,000 to 350,000 distinct CDR3 sequences, roughly a fifth seen once. The time point: persistent/refractory GD, antithyroid drugs over 5 years with positive TRAb. PBMC-derived RNA was used for the TCR library. The sample in question was peripheral blood mononuclear cells (PBMCs), obtained when the disease was refractory, from a patient treated with antithyroid drugs. These receptor sequences come from a female donor with Graves disease.

This clonotype showed up many times. The chain recombines TRBV20-1 with TRBJ1-6; no firm D call. The V gene lost 6 bases and the J gene lost 5 bases, with 20 bases spanning the gap. The germline CDR1 and CDR2 sequences are DFQATT and SNEGSKA (reference sequence). The CDR3 loop spans 16 amino acids. The CDR3 loop reads CSASRRPDRHNSPLHF. The DNA of the CDR3 is TGCAGTGCCAGCCGAAGGCCGGACCGGCATAATTCACCCCTCCACTTT.

This rearrangement joins TRBV7-9 to TRBJ1-1; perhaps TRBD1 as D (6 bases). In germline, CDR1 is SEHNR, CDR2 FQNEAQ (reference sequence). With 1 base removed from V and 5 bases from J, the gap between germline ends came to 11 bases. This CDR3 contains 14 residues. The CDR3: CASSLGPQGTEAFF. CDR3 bases: TGTGCCAGCAGCTTAGGCCCACAGGGAACTGAAGCTTTCTTT.

Ten or more counts support this clonotype. V and J are TRBV7-2 and TRBJ1-1; maybe TRBD1 (5 bases). This CDR3 has 13 amino acids. Trimming pared 5 bases from V and 2 bases from J, leaving 9 bases between. Germline loops: CDR1 SGHTA, CDR2 FQGNSA. The CDR3 DNA is TGTGCCAGCAGCGTCCAGGGAAACACTGAAGCTTTCTTT. Translation gives CASSVQGNTEAFF.

This clonotype was picked up one time. The chain joins TRBV4-3 to TRBJ1-1, with TRBD1 as a possible D gene (5 bases). Germline V gene sequence: CDR1 LGHNA, CDR2 YSLEER. The CDR3 totals 18 residues. Trimming pared 0 bases from V and 0 bases from J, leaving 17 bases between. CDR3 DNA sequence: TGCGCCAGCAGCCAAGATGGGGCGGGGCAGTATATGAACACTGAAGCTTTCTTT. This encodes CASSQDGAGQYMNTEAFF.

There are a few counts of this clonotype. This chain uses TRBV20-1 with TRBJ2-7, with 8 bases that match TRBD1. This CDR3 contains 11 residues. Trimming took 7 bases from V and 9 from J; bases not matched to a gene: 8. Germline V gene data show CDR1 as DFQATT and CDR2 as SNEGSKA (reference sequence). CDR3 sequence reads: CSGKTGARQYF. The CDR3 region has the DNA TGCAGTGGCAAGACAGGGGCACGGCAGTACTTC.

There are many counts of this clonotype. The chain links TRBV6-1 to TRBJ1-1; a possible D gene is TRBD1 (6 bases). Germline V gives CDR1 MNHNS, CDR2 SASEGT. This CDR3 spans 15 amino acids. Trimming took off 6 bases at V and 1 base at J, with 15 bases between the two ends. In DNA form, the CDR3 reads TGTGCCAGCAGCCCTAGCTGGGGGGCGAACACTGAAGCTTTCTTT. Residues: CASSPSWGANTEAFF.

This clonotype was observed many times. V gene TRBV11-2 combines with J gene TRBJ1-2; perhaps TRBD1 as D (5 bases). The CDR3 totals 17 residues. CDR1 SGHAT and CDR2 FQNNGV come from the germline V gene. Trimming left V 5 bases short and J 1 base short, with 20 bases between. The CDR3, as DNA: TGTGCCAGCAGCGAGGTTGGGAGGACAAGGAATAACTATGGCTACACCTTC. This codes for CASSEVGRTRNNYGYTF.

The table lists this clonotype with a few counts. The gene calls are TRBV5-1 and TRBJ2-3, with D possibly matching TRBD2 (6 bases). V lost 3 bases and J 1 base, leaving 15 bases between the germline ends. Germline V gene lookup returns CDR1 SGHRS and CDR2 YFSETQ. The CDR3 covers 16 residues. CDR3 in DNA: TGCGCCAGCAGCTCCGGGGACTCCGGCCGCACAGATACGCAGTATTTT. Its translation: CASSSGDSGRTDTQYF.

V and J are TRBV7-2 and TRBJ1-2; D perhaps matches TRBD1 (6 bases). The germline CDR1 and CDR2 sequences are SGHTA and FQGNSA. Trimming cost V 0 bases and J 4 bases, with 12 bases left between them. CDR3 length equals 15 residues. This chain's CDR3 is CASSLALQGRYGYTF. For the CDR3, the DNA is TGTGCCAGCAGCTTAGCCCTACAGGGACGCTATGGCTACACCTTC.

In its sample, this clonotype was seen a few times. The rearrangement joins TRBV6-1 to TRBJ2-7; D unresolved. V lost 4 bases to trimming and J lost 9 bases, with 10 bases between them. CDR1 and CDR2 from the germline V gene are MNHNS and SASEGT. The CDR3 totals 11 residues. The DNA for the CDR3 is TGTGCCAGCAGTGTGAGATCTGGGCAGTACTTC. This gives the protein CASSVRSGQYF.

The chain is built from TRBV18 and TRBJ2-7; 14 bases map to TRBD2. Trimming cost V 1 base and J 4 bases; bases outside gene matches: 6. The CDR3 is 17 amino acids. CDR1 and CDR2 (germline): KGHSH, LQKENI. CDR3 amino acids: CASSPRGTSGSSYEQYF. The CDR3 DNA reads as TGTGCCAGCTCACCACGCGGGACTAGCGGGAGTTCTTACGAGCAGTACTTC.

A few counts support this clonotype. The chain is built from TRBV15 and TRBJ1-4; D is unresolved. The V gene's germline CDR1 is LNHNV and CDR2 YYDKDF (reference sequence). The CDR3 length is 13 residues. V was pared by 1 base and J by 4 bases, with 4 bases between. The CDR3 DNA reads TGTGCCACCAGCAGAGCCCTTAATGAAAAACTGTTTTTT. It specifies CATSRALNEKLFF. The whole variable domain, remainder taken from reference TRBV15 and TRBJ1-4, is DAMVIQNPRYQVTQFGKPVTLSCSQTLNHNVMYWYQQKSSQAPKLLFHYYDKDFNNEADTPDNFQSRRPNTSFCFLDIRSPGLGDTAMYLCATSRALNEKLFFGSGTQLSVL.

This clonotype was seen repeatedly, ten times or more. The chain uses TRBV7-3 and TRBJ2-5, with D perhaps TRBD1 or TRBD2 (7 bases each). Germline-derived CDR1 and CDR2 are SGHTA and FQGTGA. The CDR3 sequence is 15 residues long. Trimming took 5 bases from V and 3 from J, leaving 16 bases between them. CDR3 loop: CASSGSGTAKETQYF. DNA of the CDR3: TGTGCCAGCAGCGGAAGCGGGACAGCCAAAGAGACCCAGTACTTC.

This clonotype appeared many times. The J gene is TRBJ2-5, the V gene TRBV3-1; 8 nucleotides agree with TRBD2. With 3 bases clipped from V and 4 bases from J, the junction kept 4 bases outside the gene matches. The CDR3 has 14 residues. CDR1 LGHDT and CDR2 YNNKEL come from the germline V gene (reference sequence). CDR3 residues: CASSQSGSSETQYF. The CDR3, as DNA: TGTGCCAGCAGCCAGAGCGGGAGTTCAGAGACCCAGTACTTC.

On this clonotype itself: Germline and junction disagree at one end, which may indicate a read error. The V call is TRBV4-1, the J call TRBJ1-4; TRBD1 is a possible D gene (5 bases). The germline V gene encodes CDR1 MGHRA and CDR2 YSYEKL. This CDR3 is 16 amino acids long. The DNA for the CDR3 is TGTGCCAGCAGCTTATCATCCGGGACCATCAGTGTAAAACTGTTTTTT. The encoded protein is CASSLSSGTISVKLFF.

This clonotype was recorded at least ten times. CDR3 DNA: TGTGCCAGCAGCTTAGAGTTTTCGGGAGCTGAAGCTTTCTTT. It encodes CASSLEFSGAEAFF. The rearrangement links TRBV11-2 to TRBJ1-1; D unresolved. CDR1 SGHAT and CDR2 FQNNGV come from the germline V gene. The V and J ends lost 0 bases and 6 bases respectively, with 11 bases between them. This CDR3 has 14 residues.

The chain joins TRBV10-3 to TRBJ2-3; 8 positions agree with TRBD2. The length of the CDR3 is 16 residues. With 4 bases clipped from V and 1 base from J, the junction kept 7 bases outside the gene matches. The germline V gene encodes CDR1 ENHRY and CDR2 SYGVKD. The CDR3 DNA sequence: TGTGCCATCAGTGGAGGGGGTAGCGGGGGCACAGATACGCAGTATTTT. Its translation is CAISGGGSGGTDTQYF.

In its sample, this clonotype was seen many times. V gene TRBV28 combines with J gene TRBJ1-2, with TRBD1 identical over 8 bases. Germline CDR1 reads MDHEN; CDR2 reads SYDVKM. The CDR3 spans 13 residues. V lost 6 bases, J lost 2 bases, and 2 bases stayed unmatched. The CDR3 sequence is CASRRTGNYGYTF. The CDR3 bases are TGTGCCAGCAGAAGGACAGGGAACTATGGCTACACCTTC.

In this sample, this clonotype turned up a few times. The V gene is TRBV12-5, the J gene TRBJ2-2; no definite D call. CDR1 LGHNT and CDR2 FRNRAP come from the germline V gene. The ends were cut back, 0 bases at V and 6 bases at J, with 2 bases in the middle. The CDR3 extends over 12 amino acids. The chain's CDR3 is CASGLVAGELFF. CDR3 in DNA: TGTGCTAGTGGTTTGGTAGCCGGGGAGCTGTTTTTT.

In its sample, this clonotype was seen many times. The chain couples TRBV2 to TRBJ2-5; 8 bases are shared with TRBD1. Losses at the gene ends were 7 bases for V and 1 base for J; bases not matched to a gene: 5. CDR1 is SNHLY and CDR2 is FYNNEI in the germline V gene. The CDR3 is 14 residues long. CDR3 in DNA: TGTGCCAGCATTACAGGGGGTGTCCAAGAGACCCAGTACTTC. It yields the protein CASITGGVQETQYF.